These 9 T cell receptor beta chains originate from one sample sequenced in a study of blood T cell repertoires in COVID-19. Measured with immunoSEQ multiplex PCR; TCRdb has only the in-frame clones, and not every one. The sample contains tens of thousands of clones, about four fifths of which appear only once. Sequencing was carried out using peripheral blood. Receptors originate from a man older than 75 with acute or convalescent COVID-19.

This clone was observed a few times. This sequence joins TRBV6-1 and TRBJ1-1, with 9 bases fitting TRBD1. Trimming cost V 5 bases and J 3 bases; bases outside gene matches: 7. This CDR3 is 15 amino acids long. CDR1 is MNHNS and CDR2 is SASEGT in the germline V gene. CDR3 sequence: CASSSIRTGDTEAFF. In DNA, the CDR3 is TGTGCCAGCAGTTCCATCAGGACAGGGGACACTGAAGCTTTCTTT.

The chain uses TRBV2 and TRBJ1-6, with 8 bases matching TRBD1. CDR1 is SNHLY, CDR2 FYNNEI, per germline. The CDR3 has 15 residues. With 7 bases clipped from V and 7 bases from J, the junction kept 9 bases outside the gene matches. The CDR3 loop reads CASKRQGIENSPLHF. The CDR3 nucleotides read TGTGCCAGCAAAAGACAGGGGATTGAGAATTCACCCCTCCACTTT. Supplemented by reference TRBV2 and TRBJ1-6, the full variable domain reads EPEVTQTPSHQVTQMGQEVILRCVPISNHLYFYWYRQILGQKVEFLVSFYNNEISEKSEIFDDQFSVERPDGSNFTLKIRSTKLEDSAMYFCASKRQGIENSPLHFGNGTRLTVT.

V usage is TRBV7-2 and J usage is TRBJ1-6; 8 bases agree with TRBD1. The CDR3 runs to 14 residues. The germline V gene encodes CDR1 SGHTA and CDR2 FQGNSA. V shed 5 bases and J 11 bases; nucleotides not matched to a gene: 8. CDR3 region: CASSGKQQGAPLHF. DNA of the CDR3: TGTGCCAGCAGCGGAAAACAACAGGGGGCACCCCTCCACTTT.

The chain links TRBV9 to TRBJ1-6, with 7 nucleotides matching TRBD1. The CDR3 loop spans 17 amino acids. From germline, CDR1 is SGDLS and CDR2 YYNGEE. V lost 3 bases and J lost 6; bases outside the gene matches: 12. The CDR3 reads CASSGERDSTSNSPLHF. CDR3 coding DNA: TGTGCCAGCAGCGGAGAACGGGACAGCACTTCTAATTCACCCCTCCACTTT.

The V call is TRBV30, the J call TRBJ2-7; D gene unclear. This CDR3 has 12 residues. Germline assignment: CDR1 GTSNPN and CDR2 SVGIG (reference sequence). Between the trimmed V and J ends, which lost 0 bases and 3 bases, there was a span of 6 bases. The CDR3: CAWSVGNYEQYF. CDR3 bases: TGTGCCTGGAGTGTGGGCAACTACGAGCAGTACTTC. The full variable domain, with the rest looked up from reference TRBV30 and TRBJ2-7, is SQTIHQWPATLVQPVGSPLSLECTVEGTSNPNLYWYRQAAGRGLQLLFYSVGIGQISSEVPQNLSASRPQDRQFILSSKKLLLSDSGFYLCAWSVGNYEQYFGPGTRLTVT.

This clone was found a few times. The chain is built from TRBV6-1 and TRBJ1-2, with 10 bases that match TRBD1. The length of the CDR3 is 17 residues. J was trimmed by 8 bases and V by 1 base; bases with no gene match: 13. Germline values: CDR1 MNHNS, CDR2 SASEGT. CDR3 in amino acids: CASSEEAARQGAGGYTF. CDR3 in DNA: TGTGCCAGCAGTGAAGAGGCGGCTAGACAGGGGGCTGGGGGCTACACCTTC.

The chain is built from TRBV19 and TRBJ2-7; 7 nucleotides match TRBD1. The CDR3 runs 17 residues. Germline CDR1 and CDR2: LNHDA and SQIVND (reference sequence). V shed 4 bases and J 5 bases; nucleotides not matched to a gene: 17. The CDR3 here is CASSNVGQGVLFHEQYF. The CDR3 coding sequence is TGTGCCAGTAGTAATGTAGGGCAGGGGGTACTCTTCCACGAGCAGTACTTC.

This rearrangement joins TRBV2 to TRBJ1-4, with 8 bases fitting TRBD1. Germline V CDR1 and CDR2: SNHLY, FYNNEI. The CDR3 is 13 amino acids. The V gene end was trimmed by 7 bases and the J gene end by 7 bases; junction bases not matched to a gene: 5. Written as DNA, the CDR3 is TGTGCCAGCACGACAGGGGCGGGTGAAAAACTGTTTTTT. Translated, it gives CASTTGAGEKLFF.

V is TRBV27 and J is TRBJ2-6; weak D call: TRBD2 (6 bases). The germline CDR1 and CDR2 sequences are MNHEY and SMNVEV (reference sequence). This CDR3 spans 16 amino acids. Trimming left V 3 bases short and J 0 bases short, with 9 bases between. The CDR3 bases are TGTGCCAGCAGTTTGCGGGAAACCTCTGGGGCCAACGTCCTGACTTTC. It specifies CASSLRETSGANVLTF.